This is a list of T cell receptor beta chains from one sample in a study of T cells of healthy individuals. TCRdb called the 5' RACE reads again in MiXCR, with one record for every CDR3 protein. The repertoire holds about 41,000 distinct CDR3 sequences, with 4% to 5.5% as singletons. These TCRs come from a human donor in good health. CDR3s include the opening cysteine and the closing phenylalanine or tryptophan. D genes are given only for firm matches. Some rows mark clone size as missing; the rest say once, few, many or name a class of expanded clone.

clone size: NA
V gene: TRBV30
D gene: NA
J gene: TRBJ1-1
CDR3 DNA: TGTGCCTGGAGTTTCCACCCGTACACTGAAGCTTTCTTT
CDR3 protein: CAWSFHPYTEAFF

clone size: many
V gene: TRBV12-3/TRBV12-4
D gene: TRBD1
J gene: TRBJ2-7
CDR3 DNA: TGTGCCAGCAGTCGAGAATTAGGGACAGAAAACTCCTACGAGCAGTACTTC
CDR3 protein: CASSRELGTENSYEQYF

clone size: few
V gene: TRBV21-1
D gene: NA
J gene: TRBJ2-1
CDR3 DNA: TGTGCCAGCACCGAAAATATACACCCCGACAGTAATGAGCAGTTCTTC
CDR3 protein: CASTENIHPDSNEQFF

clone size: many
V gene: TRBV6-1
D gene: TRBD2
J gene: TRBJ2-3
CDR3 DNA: TGTGCCAGTTCCCGGCGGGAGCTAACAGATACGCAGTATTTT
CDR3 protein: CASSRRELTDTQYF

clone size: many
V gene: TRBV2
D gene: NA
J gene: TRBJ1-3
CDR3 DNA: TGTGCCAGCAGTGAGTGGACAGCGCACTCTGGAAACACCATATATTTT
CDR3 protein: CASSEWTAHSGNTIYF

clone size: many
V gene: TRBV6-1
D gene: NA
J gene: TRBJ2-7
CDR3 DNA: TGTGCCAGCAGTGAGAGGACCCGTGGGGAGCAGTACTTC
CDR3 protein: CASSERTRGEQYF

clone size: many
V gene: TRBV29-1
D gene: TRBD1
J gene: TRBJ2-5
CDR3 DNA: TGCAGCGCCGGGGACAGATACATAGAGACCCAGTACTTC
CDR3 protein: CSAGDRYIETQYF

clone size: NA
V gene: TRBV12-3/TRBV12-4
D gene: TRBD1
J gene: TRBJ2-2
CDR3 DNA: TGTGCCAGCAGGTTCCGGCGACAGGGGGTCGGGGAGCTGTTTTTT
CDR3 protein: CASRFRRQGVGELFF

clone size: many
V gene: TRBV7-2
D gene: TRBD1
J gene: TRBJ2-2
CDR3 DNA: TGTGCCAGCCATCAGGGGACAGCTCACACCGGGGAGCTGTTTTTT
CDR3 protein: CASHQGTAHTGELFF

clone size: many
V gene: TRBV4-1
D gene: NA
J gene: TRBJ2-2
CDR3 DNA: TGCGCCACCCAGGGTCTTACAAACACCGGGGAGCTGTTTTTT
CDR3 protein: CATQGLTNTGELFF

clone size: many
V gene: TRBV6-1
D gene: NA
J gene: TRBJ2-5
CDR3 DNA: TGTGCCAGCAGTGAAGGATTTCGTTGGGTGACCGAAGAGACCCAGTACTTC
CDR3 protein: CASSEGFRWVTEETQYF

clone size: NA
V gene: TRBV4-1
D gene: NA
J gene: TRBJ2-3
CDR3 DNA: TGCGCCAGCAGCCAAGACGAACGGGGGGCCACCACAGATACGCAGTATTTT
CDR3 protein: CASSQDERGATTDTQYF

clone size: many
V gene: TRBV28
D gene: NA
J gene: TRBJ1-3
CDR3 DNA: TGTGCCAGCAGTTTAAGGTTAGGTTCCGGAAACACCATATATTTT
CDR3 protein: CASSLRLGSGNTIYF

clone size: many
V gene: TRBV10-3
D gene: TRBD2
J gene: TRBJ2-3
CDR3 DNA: TGTGCCATTAGCGGGAGTACGGGCACAGATACGCAGTATTTT
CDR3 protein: CAISGSTGTDTQYF

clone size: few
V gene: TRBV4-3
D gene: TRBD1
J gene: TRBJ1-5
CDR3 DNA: TGCGCCAGCAGCCAATTCCAGGGGGCTAATCAGCCCCAGCATTTT
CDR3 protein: CASSQFQGANQPQHF

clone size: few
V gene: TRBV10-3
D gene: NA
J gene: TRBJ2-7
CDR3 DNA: TGTGCCATCAGCCTAGAGCAATCTTACGAGCAGTACTTC
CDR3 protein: CAISLEQSYEQYF

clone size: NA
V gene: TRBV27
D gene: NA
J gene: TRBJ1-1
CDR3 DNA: TGTGCCAGCAGTTTTCACAGAACGAACACTGAAGCTTTCTTT
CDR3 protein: CASSFHRTNTEAFF

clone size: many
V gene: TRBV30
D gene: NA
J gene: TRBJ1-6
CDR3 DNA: TGTGCCTGGGCGGGACACCCTAATTCACCCCTCCACTTT
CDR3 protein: CAWAGHPNSPLHF

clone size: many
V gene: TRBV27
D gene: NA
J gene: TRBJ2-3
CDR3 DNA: TGTGCCAGCACAAGGGGGGGGCGGGGAGATACGCAGTATTTT
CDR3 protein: CASTRGGRGDTQYF

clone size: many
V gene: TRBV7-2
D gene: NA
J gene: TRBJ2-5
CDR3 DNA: TGTGCCAGCAGCCCCGTTTCCTGGCAATCTCAAGAGACCCAGTACTTC
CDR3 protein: CASSPVSWQSQETQYF

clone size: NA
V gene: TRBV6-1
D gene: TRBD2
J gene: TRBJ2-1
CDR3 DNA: TGTGCCAGCAGTGAACTAGCGGGGGGGCCCTACAATGAGCAGTTCTTC
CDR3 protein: CASSELAGGPYNEQFF

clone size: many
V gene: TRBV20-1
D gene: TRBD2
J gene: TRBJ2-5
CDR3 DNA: TGCAGTGCTAGACTAGCGGGGGGGCTCGATGGAGAGACCCAGTACTTC
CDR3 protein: CSARLAGGLDGETQYF

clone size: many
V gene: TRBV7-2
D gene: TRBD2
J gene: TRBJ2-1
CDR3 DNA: TGTGCCAGCAGCTTAGAGACCCCGGGACTAGGGGCTTCTAATGAGCAGTTCTTC
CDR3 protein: CASSLETPGLGASNEQFF

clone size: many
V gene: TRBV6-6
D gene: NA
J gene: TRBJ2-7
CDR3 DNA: TGTGCCAGCAGTTTGAGCCGCTACGAGCAGTACTTC
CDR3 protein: CASSLSRYEQYF

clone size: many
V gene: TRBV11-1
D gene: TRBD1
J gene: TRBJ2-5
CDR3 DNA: TGTGCCAGCAGCTTAGCTCCGACAGGGCAAGAGACCCAGTACTTC
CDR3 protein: CASSLAPTGQETQYF

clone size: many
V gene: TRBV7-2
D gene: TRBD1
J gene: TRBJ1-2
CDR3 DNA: TGTGCCAGCAGCTTATACCGACAGGGAAATGGCTACACCTTC
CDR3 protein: CASSLYRQGNGYTF

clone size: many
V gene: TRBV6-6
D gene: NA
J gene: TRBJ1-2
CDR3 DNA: TGTGCCAGCAGTTATCCCCCTGCTTGGGACTATGGCTACACCTTC
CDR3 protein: CASSYPPAWDYGYTF

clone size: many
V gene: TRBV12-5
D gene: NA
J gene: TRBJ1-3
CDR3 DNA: TGTGCTAGTGGTCCGTTCAACTCTGGAAACACCATATATTTT
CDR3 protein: CASGPFNSGNTIYF

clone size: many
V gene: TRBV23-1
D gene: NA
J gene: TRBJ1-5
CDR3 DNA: TGCGCCAGCAGTCGGGGTTGTAGCAATCAGCCCCAGCATTTT
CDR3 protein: CASSRGCSNQPQHF

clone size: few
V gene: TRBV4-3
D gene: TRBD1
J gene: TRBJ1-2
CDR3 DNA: TGCGCCAGCAGTCCCGGGACAGGCTCACGGGGCGGCTACACCTTC
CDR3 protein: CASSPGTGSRGGYTF

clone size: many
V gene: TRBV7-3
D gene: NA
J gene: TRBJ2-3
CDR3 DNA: TGTGCCAGCAGCTTGGGCCGCCCTAGCACAGATACGCAGTATTTT
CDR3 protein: CASSLGRPSTDTQYF

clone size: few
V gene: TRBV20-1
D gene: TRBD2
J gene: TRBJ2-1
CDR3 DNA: TGCAGTGCTAGGGGACAAATAGCGGGAGTTGCCTACAATGAGCAGTTCTTC
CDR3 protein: CSARGQIAGVAYNEQFF

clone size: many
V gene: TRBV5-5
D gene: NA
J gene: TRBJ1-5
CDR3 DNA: TGTGCCAGCAGCACGGGGGGTCTAATTCAGCCCCAGCATTTT
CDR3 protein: CASSTGGLIQPQHF

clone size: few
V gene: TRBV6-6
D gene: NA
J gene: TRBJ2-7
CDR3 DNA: TGTGCCAGCAGTCACCGGGAGTACGAGCAGTACTTC
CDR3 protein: CASSHREYEQYF

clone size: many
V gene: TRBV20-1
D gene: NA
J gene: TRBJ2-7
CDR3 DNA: TGCAGTGTTCAGAGGGACTTATCCTACGAGCAGTACTTC
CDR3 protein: CSVQRDLSYEQYF

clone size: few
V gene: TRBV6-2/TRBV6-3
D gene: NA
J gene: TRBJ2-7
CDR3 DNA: TGTGCCAGCGGCGACAGGCCGGGGAGGTACGAGCAGTACTTC
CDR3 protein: CASGDRPGRYEQYF